The clone carrying this T cell receptor (beta chain) was observed at least ten times. The antigen remains undetermined. The time point is: newly diagnosed GD, antithyroid drugs for less than 3 months. PBMC RNA served as the TCR library source. Graves' disease diagnoses followed American Thyroid Association guidelines. The data were obtained in a study of regulatory T cells in long-lasting Graves disease. Overall study findings and caveats: Persistent patients had more shared public clonotypes (under 3,000) than new patients (about 1,000).

Libraries of TCR beta came from iRepertoire HTBI primers plus Arm-PCR of CDR3 regions. Study processing details: Analysis of the samples identified 60 to 75 TRBV and about 14 TRBJ segments. TCRdb reanalysed the multiplex PCR reads using MiXCR and keeps one entry per CDR3 protein. These V and J calls originate from TCRdb's pipeline instead of the authors' own analysis. The sample consists of roughly 530,000 distinct CDR3 sequences, about 15% of them appearing once. This CDR3 region has 16 residues. The germline CDR1 and CDR2 sequences are MNHEY and SVGEGT. The V gene end was trimmed by 0 bases and the J gene end by 3 bases; junction bases not matched to a gene: 7. Separately, the same data were catalogued under a study of T cells in Graves' hyperthyroidism and ophthalmopathy. That paper notes: The HTBI primer set was used in a first-round RT-PCR of the TCR CDR3.

The chain recombines TRBV6-2 or TRBV6-3 with TRBJ2-7; 8 bases agree with TRBD1. The material sequenced was peripheral blood mononuclear cells (PBMCs), taken at new diagnosis, from a patient treated with antithyroid drugs. The TCR comes from a middle-aged woman with Graves disease. CDR3 bases: TGTGCCAGCAGTTACTCGTGGCGGGACAGGAGCTACGAGCAGTACTTC. Protein: CASSYSWRDRSYEQYF.